The entry below gives a single T cell receptor beta chain sequence along with its context. Every TCR library consumed roughly 4,000 ng of total RNA. Per-sample cDNA came from eight separate reactions. No DNA is given; TCRdb re-called the 5' RACE reads and lists each CDR3 protein once. In total, the table holds more than 75,000 distinct CDR3 sequences. This record belongs to a study of monozygotic twins with inflammatory bowel disease. No T cells were sorted before total RNA was taken from whole blood. The CDR3 length is 14 residues. Germline CDR1 and CDR2: DFQATT and SNEGSKA (reference sequence). This chain links TRBV20-1 with TRBJ1-5; TCRdb lists TRBD1, though no DNA is available to test this call. The specimen was blood. This receptor was identified in a human donor with ulcerative colitis or Crohn's disease, or a healthy co-twin of an affected twin (not recorded which). CDR3 loop: CSAREGAGRQPQHF.